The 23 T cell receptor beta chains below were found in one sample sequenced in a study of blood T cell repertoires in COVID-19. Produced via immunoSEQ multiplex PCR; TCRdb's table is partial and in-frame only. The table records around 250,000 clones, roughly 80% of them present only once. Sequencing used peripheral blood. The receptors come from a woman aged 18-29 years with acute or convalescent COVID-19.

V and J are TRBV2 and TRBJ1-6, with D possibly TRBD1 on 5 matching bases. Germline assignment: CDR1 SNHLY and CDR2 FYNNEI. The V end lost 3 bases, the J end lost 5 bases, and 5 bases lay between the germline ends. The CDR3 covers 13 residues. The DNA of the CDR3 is TGTGCCAGCAGTGACAGGGATAATTCACCCCTCCACTTT. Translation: CASSDRDNSPLHF.

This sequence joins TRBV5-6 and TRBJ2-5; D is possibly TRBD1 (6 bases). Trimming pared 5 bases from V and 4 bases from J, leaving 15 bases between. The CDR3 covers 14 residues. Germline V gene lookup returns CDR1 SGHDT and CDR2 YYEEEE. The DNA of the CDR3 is TGTGCCAGCAGACCAGACAGGCTTAGAGAGACCCAGTACTTC. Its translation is CASRPDRLRETQYF.

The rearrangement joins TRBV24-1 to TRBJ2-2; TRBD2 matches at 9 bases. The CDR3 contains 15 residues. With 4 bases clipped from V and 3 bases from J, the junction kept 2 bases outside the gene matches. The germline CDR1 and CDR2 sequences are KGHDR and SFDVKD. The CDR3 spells CATSEGGRDTGELFF. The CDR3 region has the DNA TGTGCCACCAGTGAAGGCGGGAGGGACACCGGGGAGCTGTTTTTT.

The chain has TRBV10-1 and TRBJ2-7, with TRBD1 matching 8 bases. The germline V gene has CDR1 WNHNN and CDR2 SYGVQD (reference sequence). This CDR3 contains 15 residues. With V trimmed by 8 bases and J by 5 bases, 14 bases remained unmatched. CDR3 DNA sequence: TGCGCCAGCCCCAAACAGGGGGTAAGGGAAGACGAGCAGTACTTC. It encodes CASPKQGVREDEQYF.

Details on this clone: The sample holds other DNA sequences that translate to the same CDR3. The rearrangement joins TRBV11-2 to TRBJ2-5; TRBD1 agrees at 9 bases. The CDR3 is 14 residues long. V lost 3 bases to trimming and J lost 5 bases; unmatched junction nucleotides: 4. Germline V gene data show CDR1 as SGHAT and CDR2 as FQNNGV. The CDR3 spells CASSLTGGGETQYF. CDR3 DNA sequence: TGTGCCAGCAGCTTGACAGGGGGTGGGGAGACCCAGTACTTC.

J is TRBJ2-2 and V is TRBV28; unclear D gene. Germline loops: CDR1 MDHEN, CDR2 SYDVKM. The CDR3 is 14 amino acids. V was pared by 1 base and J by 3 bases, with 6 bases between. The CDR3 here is CASSLFGDTGELFF. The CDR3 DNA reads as TGTGCCAGCAGTTTATTTGGAGACACCGGGGAGCTGTTTTTT. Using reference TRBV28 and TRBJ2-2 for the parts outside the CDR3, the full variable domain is DVKVTQSSRYLVKRTGEKVFLECVQDMDHENMFWYRQDPGLGLRLIYFSYDVKMKEKGDIPEGYSVSREKKERFSLILESASTNQTSMYLCASSLFGDTGELFFGEGSRLTVL.

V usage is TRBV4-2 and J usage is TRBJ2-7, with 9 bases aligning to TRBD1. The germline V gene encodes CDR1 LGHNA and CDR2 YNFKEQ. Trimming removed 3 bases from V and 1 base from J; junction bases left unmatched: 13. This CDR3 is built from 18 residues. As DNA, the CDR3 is TGTGCCAGCAGCCATCCTACCGCCGGGGGACAGGGTTCCTACGAGCAGTACTTC. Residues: CASSHPTAGGQGSYEQYF.

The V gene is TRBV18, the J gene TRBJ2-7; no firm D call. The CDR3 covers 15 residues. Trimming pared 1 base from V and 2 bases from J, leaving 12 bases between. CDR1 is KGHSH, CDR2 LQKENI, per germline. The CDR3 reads CASSPRQSPTYEQYF. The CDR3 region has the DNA TGTGCCAGCTCACCACGCCAGTCCCCAACCTACGAGCAGTACTTC.

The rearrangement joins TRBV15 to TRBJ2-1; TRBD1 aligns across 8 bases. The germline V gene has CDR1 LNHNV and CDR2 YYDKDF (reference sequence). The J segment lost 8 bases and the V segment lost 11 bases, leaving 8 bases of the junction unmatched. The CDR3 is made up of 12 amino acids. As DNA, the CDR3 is TGTGCCCCGGACAGGGAAGGGGATGAGCAGTTCTTC. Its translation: CAPDREGDEQFF.

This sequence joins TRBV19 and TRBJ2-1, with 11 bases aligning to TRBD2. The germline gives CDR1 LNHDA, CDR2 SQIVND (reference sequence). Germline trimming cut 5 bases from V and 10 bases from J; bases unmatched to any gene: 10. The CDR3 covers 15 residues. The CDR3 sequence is CASSRLAGPRGEQFF. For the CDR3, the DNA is TGTGCCAGTAGTCGACTAGCGGGACCACGCGGAGAGCAGTTCTTC.

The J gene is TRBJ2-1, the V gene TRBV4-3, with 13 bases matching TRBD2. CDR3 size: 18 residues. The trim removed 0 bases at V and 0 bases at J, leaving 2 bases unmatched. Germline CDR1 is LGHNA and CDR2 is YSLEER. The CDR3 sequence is CASSQEGLAGSSYNEQFF. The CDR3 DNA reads TGCGCCAGCAGCCAAGAGGGACTAGCGGGAAGCTCCTACAATGAGCAGTTCTTC.

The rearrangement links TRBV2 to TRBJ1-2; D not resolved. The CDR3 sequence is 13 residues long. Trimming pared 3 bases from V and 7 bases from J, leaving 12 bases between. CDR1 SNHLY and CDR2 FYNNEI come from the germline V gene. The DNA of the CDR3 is TGTGCCAGCAGTGATCGAGGCGAAGGTGGCTACACCTTC. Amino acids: CASSDRGEGGYTF.

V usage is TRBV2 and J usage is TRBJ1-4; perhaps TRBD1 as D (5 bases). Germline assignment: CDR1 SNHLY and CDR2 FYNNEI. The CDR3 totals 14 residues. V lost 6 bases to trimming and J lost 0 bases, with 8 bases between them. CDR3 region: CASRGTSTNEKLFF. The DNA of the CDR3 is TGTGCCAGCAGAGGGACTTCAACTAATGAAAAACTGTTTTTT.

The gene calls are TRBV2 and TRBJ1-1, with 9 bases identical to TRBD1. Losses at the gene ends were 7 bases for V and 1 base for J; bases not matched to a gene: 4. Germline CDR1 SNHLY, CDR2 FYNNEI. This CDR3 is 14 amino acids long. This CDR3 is CASTSTGGNTEAFF. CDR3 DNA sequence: TGTGCCAGCACCTCGACAGGGGGGAACACTGAAGCTTTCTTT. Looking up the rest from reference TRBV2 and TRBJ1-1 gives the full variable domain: EPEVTQTPSHQVTQMGQEVILRCVPISNHLYFYWYRQILGQKVEFLVSFYNNEISEKSEIFDDQFSVERPDGSNFTLKIRSTKLEDSAMYFCASTSTGGNTEAFFGQGTRLTVV.

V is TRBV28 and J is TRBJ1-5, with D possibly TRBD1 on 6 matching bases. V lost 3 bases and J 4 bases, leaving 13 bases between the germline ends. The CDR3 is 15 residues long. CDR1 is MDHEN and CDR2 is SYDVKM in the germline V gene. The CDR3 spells CASSLDSTFNQPQHF. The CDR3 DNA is TGTGCCAGCAGTTTGGACAGCACGTTTAATCAGCCCCAGCATTTT.

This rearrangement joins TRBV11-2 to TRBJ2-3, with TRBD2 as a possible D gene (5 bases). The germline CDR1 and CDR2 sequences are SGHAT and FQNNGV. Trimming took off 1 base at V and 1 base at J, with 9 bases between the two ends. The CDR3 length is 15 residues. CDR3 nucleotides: TGTGCCAGCAGCTTAGGCGTGGGAGGCACAGATACGCAGTATTTT. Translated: CASSLGVGGTDTQYF.

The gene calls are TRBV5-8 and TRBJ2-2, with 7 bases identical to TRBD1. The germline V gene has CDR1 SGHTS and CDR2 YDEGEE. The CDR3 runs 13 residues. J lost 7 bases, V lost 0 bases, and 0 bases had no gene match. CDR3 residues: CASSLDRGGELFF. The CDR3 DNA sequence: TGTGCCAGCAGCTTGGACAGGGGCGGGGAGCTGTTTTTT.

CDR3 sequence: CASSQEGQGLTYHTRQYF. CDR3 coding DNA: TGCGCCAGCAGCCAAGAGGGACAGGGGCTAACCTACCACACGCGGCAGTACTTC. The chain combines TRBV4-3 with TRBJ2-7; 10 bases align to TRBD1. Per germline, CDR1 LGHNA and CDR2 YSLEER. After removal of 0 bases from V and 9 bases from J, the junction contained 17 bases not matched to a gene. The CDR3 is 18 amino acids.

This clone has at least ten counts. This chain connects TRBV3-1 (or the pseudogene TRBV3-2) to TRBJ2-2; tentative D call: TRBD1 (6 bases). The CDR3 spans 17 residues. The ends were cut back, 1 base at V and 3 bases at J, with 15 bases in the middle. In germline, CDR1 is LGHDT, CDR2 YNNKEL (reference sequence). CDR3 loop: CASSQAWQGLDTGELFF. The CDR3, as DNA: TGTGCCAGCAGCCAAGCGTGGCAGGGGCTCGACACCGGGGAGCTGTTTTTT.

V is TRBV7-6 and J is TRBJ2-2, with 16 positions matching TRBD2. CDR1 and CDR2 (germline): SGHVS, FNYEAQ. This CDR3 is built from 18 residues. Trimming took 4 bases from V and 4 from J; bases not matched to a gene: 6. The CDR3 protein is CASSSPGLAGGATGELFF. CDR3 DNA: TGTGCCAGCAGCTCTCCGGGACTAGCGGGAGGGGCCACCGGGGAGCTGTTTTTT.

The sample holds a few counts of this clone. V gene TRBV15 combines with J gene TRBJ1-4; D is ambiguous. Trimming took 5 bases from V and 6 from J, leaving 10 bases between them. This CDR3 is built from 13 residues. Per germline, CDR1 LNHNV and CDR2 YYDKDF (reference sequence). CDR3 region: CATSRGRHEKLFF. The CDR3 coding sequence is TGTGCCACCAGCCGGGGAAGGCATGAAAAACTGTTTTTT. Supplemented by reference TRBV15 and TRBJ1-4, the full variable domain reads DAMVIQNPRYQVTQFGKPVTLSCSQTLNHNVMYWYQQKSSQAPKLLFHYYDKDFNNEADTPDNFQSRRPNTSFCFLDIRSPGLGDTAMYLCATSRGRHEKLFFGSGTQLSVL.

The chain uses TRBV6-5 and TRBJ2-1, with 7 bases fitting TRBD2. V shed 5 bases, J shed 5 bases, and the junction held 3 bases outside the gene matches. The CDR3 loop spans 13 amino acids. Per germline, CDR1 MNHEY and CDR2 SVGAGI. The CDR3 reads CASSRLANNEQFF. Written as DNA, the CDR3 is TGTGCCAGCAGTCGACTAGCTAACAATGAGCAGTTCTTC.

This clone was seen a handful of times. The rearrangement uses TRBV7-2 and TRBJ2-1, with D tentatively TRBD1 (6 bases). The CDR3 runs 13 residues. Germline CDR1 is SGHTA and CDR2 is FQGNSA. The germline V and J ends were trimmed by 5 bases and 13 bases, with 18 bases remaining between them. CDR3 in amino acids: CASSAPAGTHQFF. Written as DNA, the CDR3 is TGTGCCAGCAGCGCCCCGGCCGGGACACACCAGTTCTTC. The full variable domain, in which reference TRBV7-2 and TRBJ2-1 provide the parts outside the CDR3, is GAGVSQSPSNKVTEKGKDVELRCDPISGHTALYWYRQSLGQGLEFLIYFQGNSAPDKSGLPSDRFSAERTGGSVSTLTIQRTQQEDSAVYLCASSAPAGTHQFFGPGTRLTVL.